Included here is one TCR beta chain sequence, with context. The antigen is undetermined. The CDR3 loop spans 15 amino acids. Trimming took 2 bases from V and 3 from J; bases not matched to a gene: 4. CDR1 and CDR2 from the germline V gene are SGHAT and FQNNGV. Assays examined 100,000 or so TCR templates per sample. The protocol was immunoSEQ multiplex PCR, while the TCRdb copy is restricted to in-frame clones and leaves out a portion. This table holds about 91,000 clones, around 95% found once. Unstimulated naive, memory, effector memory and TEMRA subsets from a few donor pairs were sequenced. These data originate in a study of siplizumab effects on memory and regulatory T cells. Notes on the study in general: The authors could not assign a naive or memory phenotype to roughly 80-97% of proliferating CD4+ or CD8+ clones. For mappable alloreactive CD4+ clones, the mean Treg-derived fraction was about 72% with siplizumab and under 35% in controls.

Sequenced sample: naive CD4+ T cells sorted from blood. The chain has TRBV11-2 and TRBJ2-3; 8 nucleotides match TRBD2. The source of this sequence is a human donor in good health. CDR3 sequence reads: CASSLTGGWTDTQYF. The CDR3, as DNA: TGTGCCAGCAGCTTAACGGGGGGGTGGACAGATACGCAGTATTTT.